Shown below are 29 T cell receptor beta chains from a single sample sequenced in a study of shared clonotypes between healthy human individuals. Data came from immunoSEQ multiplex PCR; TCRdb stores just in-frame clones and leaves some out. Of roughly 86,000 clones detected, over 60% appear once; the ten largest clones hold roughly 49%. Sequencing was performed on memory CD8+ T cells sorted from blood. Stated subset: CD45RO+ cells pooled with CCR7-negative TemRA cells. The receptor source for this set is a man aged 25-45 years in good health.

This chain links TRBV6-1 with TRBJ1-5; D is unclear. CDR1 and CDR2 (germline): MNHNS, SASEGT. The CDR3 sequence is 12 residues long. Trimming took off 7 bases at V and 6 bases at J, with 10 bases between the two ends. The DNA for the CDR3 is TGTGCCAGCATTTCATCGGGTCAGCCCCAGCATTTT. Its protein product is CASISSGQPQHF.

The chain has TRBV7-9 and TRBJ2-7; D may be TRBD1 (6 bases). The CDR3 totals 14 residues. The V end lost 2 bases, the J end lost 7 bases, and 15 bases lay between the germline ends. CDR1 SEHNR and CDR2 FQNEAQ come from the germline V gene (reference sequence). CDR3 sequence: CASSLSSRGREQYF. Written as DNA, the CDR3 is TGTGCCAGCAGCTTATCGTCCAGGGGTAGGGAGCAGTACTTC.

The V and J genes are TRBV5-1 and TRBJ2-1; 7 nucleotides line up with TRBD2. The CDR3 spans 15 residues. V gave up 1 base and J gave up 2 bases; unmatched junction bases: 3. The germline gives CDR1 SGHRS, CDR2 YFSETQ. CDR3: CASSLYAGAYNEQFF. DNA for the CDR3: TGCGCCAGCAGCTTGTATGCGGGAGCCTACAATGAGCAGTTCTTC.

This clone has more than one count but fewer than ten. This chain connects TRBV14 to TRBJ2-1; D might be TRBD2 (6 bases). Trimming removed 1 base from V and 5 bases from J, with 12 bases in between. The germline CDR1 and CDR2 sequences are SGHDN and FVKESK. The CDR3 is 15 residues long. CDR3 nucleotide sequence: TGTGCCAGCAGCCAAGTATATGGGACTGACAATGAGCAGTTCTTC. Its protein is CASSQVYGTDNEQFF.

The CDR3 sequence: CASSLRGGRAYEQFF. The CDR3 DNA follows: TGTGCCAGCAGTTTAAGGGGCGGGAGGGCTTATGAGCAGTTCTTC. The rearrangement links TRBV27 to TRBJ2-1; 9 bases map to TRBD2. The germline V gene has CDR1 MNHEY and CDR2 SMNVEV (reference sequence). This CDR3 contains 15 residues. The V segment lost 2 bases and the J segment 8 bases; nucleotides outside the gene matches: 7.

This clone has ten or more counts. This sequence joins TRBV14 and TRBJ2-6, with D maybe TRBD2 (6 bases). V was trimmed by 4 bases and J by 0 bases, leaving 13 bases between them. Germline lookup yields CDR1 SGHDN and CDR2 FVKESK. The CDR3 spans 17 residues. In DNA, the CDR3 is TGTGCCAGCAGCCTGGGACTTCCTAGCTCTGGGGCCAACGTCCTGACTTTC. Its protein product is CASSLGLPSSGANVLTF.

The rearrangement uses TRBV15 and TRBJ2-3; tentatively, D is TRBD1 (6 bases). The germline V gene has CDR1 LNHNV and CDR2 YYDKDF (reference sequence). This CDR3 contains 15 residues. V was shortened by 0 bases and J by 2 bases, with 9 bases between the two germline ends. For the CDR3, the DNA is TGTGCCACCAGCAGAGAGGACAGTACCACAGATACGCAGTATTTT. Translation gives CATSREDSTTDTQYF. Supplemented by reference TRBV15 and TRBJ2-3, the full variable domain reads DAMVIQNPRYQVTQFGKPVTLSCSQTLNHNVMYWYQQKSSQAPKLLFHYYDKDFNNEADTPDNFQSRRPNTSFCFLDIRSPGLGDTAMYLCATSREDSTTDTQYFGPGTRLTVL.

On this clone itself: Other DNA variants within this sample encode the same CDR3. The genes are TRBV27 and TRBJ2-2; D possibly corresponds to TRBD1 (6 bases). Germline V gene lookup returns CDR1 MNHEY and CDR2 SMNVEV (reference sequence). Trimming shortened V by 1 base and J by 4 bases, and 7 bases separated the two germline ends. The CDR3 extends over 14 amino acids. The CDR3 spells CASSLFRGTGELFF. The DNA of the CDR3 is TGTGCCAGCAGTTTATTCAGGGGCACCGGGGAGCTGTTTTTT.

The chain couples TRBV19 to TRBJ2-1, with 13 bases that match TRBD2. CDR3 length: 14 residues. Trimming cost V 6 bases and J 8 bases; bases outside gene matches: 4. In germline, CDR1 is LNHDA, CDR2 SQIVND (reference sequence). As DNA, the CDR3 is TGTGCCAGTAGCCGACTAGCGGGAGGTGATGAGCAGTTCTTC. Translation gives CASSRLAGGDEQFF.

The genes are TRBV25-1 and TRBJ2-7; the D gene is possibly TRBD1 (5 bases). The germline V gene has CDR1 MGHDK and CDR2 SYGVNS. The CDR3 is 11 residues long. Trimming shortened V by 4 bases and J by 6 bases, and 7 bases separated the two germline ends. In nucleotides, the CDR3 is TGTGCCAGCAGTGCCACAGGCGAGCAGTACTTC. Residues: CASSATGEQYF.

There are a few counts of this clone. CDR3 coding DNA: TGCGCCAGCAGCCCAGGACAGTTGAACACTGAAGCTTTCTTT. It is translated as CASSPGQLNTEAFF. This sequence joins TRBV4-3 and TRBJ1-1, with D tentatively TRBD1 (6 bases). This CDR3 comprises 14 residues. Between the trimmed V and J ends, which lost 4 bases and 0 bases, there was a span of 9 bases. Germline V CDR1 and CDR2: LGHNA, YSLEER.

The rearrangement uses TRBV9 and TRBJ2-5; unclear D gene. The V gene lost 1 base and the J gene lost 3 bases, with 7 bases spanning the gap. This CDR3 is 13 amino acids long. Germline V CDR1 and CDR2: SGDLS, YYNGEE. CDR3 sequence reads: CASSVRGEETQYF. CDR3 nucleotides: TGTGCCAGCAGCGTACGAGGAGAAGAGACCCAGTACTTC.

V and J are TRBV28 and TRBJ2-1; D might be TRBD2 (6 bases). CDR1 is MDHEN and CDR2 is SYDVKM in the germline V gene. The CDR3 is made up of 12 amino acids. V was pared by 10 bases and J by 8 bases, with 15 bases between. For the CDR3, the DNA is TGTGCCACCTCTGGCGGGATCCATGAGCAGTTCTTC. Translated: CATSGGIHEQFF.

The chain uses TRBV2 and TRBJ1-2, with D hard to call. This CDR3 comprises 14 residues. Germline lookup yields CDR1 SNHLY and CDR2 FYNNEI. Deletions cut 10 bases from V and 7 bases from J, with 22 bases between. The CDR3: CATLNGRSATGYTF. The CDR3 bases are TGTGCCACCCTGAACGGGAGGTCTGCAACTGGCTACACCTTC.

This clone was detected ten times or more. The J gene is TRBJ1-2, the V gene TRBV4-1; D is unresolved. With 0 bases removed from V and 2 bases from J, the gap between germline ends came to 7 bases. The CDR3 runs to 14 residues. CDR1 is MGHRA, CDR2 YSYEKL, per germline. The DNA of the CDR3 is TGCGCCAGCAGCCAAGAGACCTACAACTATGGCTACACCTTC. It specifies CASSQETYNYGYTF.

The chain couples TRBV28 to TRBJ2-2; D is ambiguous. Germline V CDR1 and CDR2: MDHEN, SYDVKM. The V gene lost 6 bases and the J gene lost 2 bases, with 16 bases spanning the gap. This CDR3 is built from 16 residues. CDR3 coding DNA: TGTGCCAGCAGCCTATTCCGGGTTATTAACACCGGGGAGCTGTTTTTT. Its translation is CASSLFRVINTGELFF.

The V gene is TRBV4-1, the J gene TRBJ1-4, with D unresolved. V was trimmed by 0 bases and J by 4 bases, leaving 9 bases between them. Germline V gene data show CDR1 as MGHRA and CDR2 as YSYEKL. The CDR3 has 15 amino acids. CDR3: CASSQDRRFNEKLFF. Written as DNA, the CDR3 is TGCGCCAGCAGCCAAGATAGGCGGTTTAATGAAAAACTGTTTTTT.

The gene calls are TRBV25-1 and TRBJ2-7, with 7 bases aligning to TRBD2. V lost 7 bases, J lost 5 bases, and 14 bases stayed unmatched. The CDR3 length is 15 residues. Germline V gene data show CDR1 as MGHDK and CDR2 as SYGVNS. In nucleotides, the CDR3 is TGTGCCAGCACGACTGTGCGGGAGAAGGAGAACGAGCAGTACTTC. This codes for CASTTVREKENEQYF.

The V and J genes are TRBV11-2 and TRBJ2-7; 14 nucleotides agree with TRBD2. This CDR3 has 13 amino acids. Germline trimming cut 10 bases from V and 6 bases from J; bases unmatched to any gene: 5. Germline-derived CDR1 and CDR2 are SGHAT and FQNNGV. CDR3 DNA sequence: TGTGCCACGTCGGGACTAGCGGGAGCCGAGCAGTACTTC. Its translation is CATSGLAGAEQYF.

Concerning this clone: Other DNA sequences of this sample code for an identical CDR3. CDR3 amino acids: CASSLSGNTEAFF. CDR3 nucleotide sequence: TGTGCCAGCAGCTTAAGTGGGAACACTGAAGCTTTCTTT. The chain employs TRBV7-6 and TRBJ1-1; D is unresolved. The V end was cut by 2 bases, the J end by 1 base, with 5 bases between. Germline V CDR1 and CDR2: SGHVS, FNYEAQ. This CDR3 contains 13 residues. Complete variable domain (other parts from reference TRBV7-6 and TRBJ1-1): GAGVSQSPRYKVTKRGQDVALRCDPISGHVSLYWYRQALGQGPEFLTYFNYEAQQDKSGLPNDRFSAERPEGSISTLTIQRTEQRDSAMYRCASSLSGNTEAFFGQGTRLTVV.

The chain combines TRBV9 with TRBJ1-1; a possible D gene is TRBD1 (5 bases). The V gene's germline CDR1 is SGDLS and CDR2 YYNGEE. V shed 2 bases and J shed 11 bases, with 22 bases lying between them. This CDR3 contains 15 residues. In DNA, the CDR3 is TGTGCCAGCAGCGTGTCCCGGGATGGGGGAGGGGAGGCTTTCTTT. Its translation: CASSVSRDGGGEAFF.

This chain uses TRBV28 with TRBJ2-1; D ambiguous. This CDR3 spans 15 amino acids. Trimming left V 6 bases short and J 0 bases short, with 12 bases between. The V gene's germline CDR1 is MDHEN and CDR2 SYDVKM. CDR3 sequence reads: CASSSLASSYNEQFF. CDR3 nucleotides: TGTGCCAGCAGCTCTCTGGCGAGCTCCTACAATGAGCAGTTCTTC.

Turning to this clone: The junction departs from germline at one end; a sequencing error may be responsible. The chain recombines TRBV6-5 with TRBJ2-7; TRBD1 matches at 9 bases. Germline V gene sequence: CDR1 MNHEY, CDR2 SVGAGI. The CDR3 is 15 amino acids. As DNA, the CDR3 is TGTGCCAGCAGTTACTCTACGACAGGGGGGCAGTACGAGTTCTTC. This encodes CASSYSTTGGQYEFF.

The rearrangement uses TRBV12-5 and TRBJ1-1; a weak D match, TRBD1 (6 bases). Germline CDR1 and CDR2: LGHNT and FRNRAP. This CDR3 comprises 14 residues. V lost 4 bases, J lost 1 base, and 10 bases lay in between. This CDR3 is CASGSGARNTEAFF. In nucleotides, the CDR3 is TGTGCTAGTGGTTCAGGGGCAAGGAACACTGAAGCTTTCTTT.

The CDR3 spells CAWSLSGNPQETQYF. The CDR3, as DNA: TGTGCCTGGAGTCTGAGCGGGAACCCCCAAGAGACCCAGTACTTC. The gene calls are TRBV30 and TRBJ2-5; 7 bases are a match to TRBD2. The V segment lost 2 bases and the J segment 1 base; nucleotides outside the gene matches: 7. The CDR3 loop spans 15 amino acids. Germline CDR1 is GTSNPN and CDR2 is SVGIG (reference sequence).

V gene TRBV27 combines with J gene TRBJ1-2; 7 bases are a match to TRBD1. The V gene's germline CDR1 is MNHEY and CDR2 SMNVEV (reference sequence). J lost 8 bases, V lost 8 bases, and 8 bases had no gene match. The CDR3 spans 12 residues. The CDR3, as DNA: TGTGCCAGCGGGAGACAGGGAAGCGGCTACACCTTC. It is translated as CASGRQGSGYTF.

The chain carries TRBV5-1 and TRBJ2-5; TRBD2 agrees at 8 bases. The CDR3 length is 15 residues. The V segment lost 4 bases and the J segment 4 bases; nucleotides outside the gene matches: 9. Germline assignment: CDR1 SGHRS and CDR2 YFSETQ. CDR3 amino acids: CASSGGVAGLETQYF. In nucleotides, the CDR3 is TGCGCCAGCAGCGGTGGGGTAGCGGGATTAGAGACCCAGTACTTC.

This clone was seen ten or more times. This rearrangement joins TRBV11-2 to TRBJ1-4, with unresolved D. V was trimmed by 1 base and J by 8 bases, leaving 8 bases between them. This CDR3 comprises 13 residues. CDR1 is SGHAT, CDR2 FQNNGV, per germline. The CDR3 spells CASSLGAGEKLFF. In nucleotides, the CDR3 is TGTGCCAGCAGCTTAGGGGCGGGGGAAAAACTGTTTTTT.

The gene calls are TRBV5-6 and TRBJ2-1; TRBD1 might be the D (6 bases). V shed 4 bases and J shed 7 bases, with 9 bases lying between them. Germline values: CDR1 SGHDT, CDR2 YYEEEE. The CDR3 is 12 residues long. The CDR3, as DNA: TGTGCCAGCAGCACTCAGGGGAATGAGCAGTTCTTC. It yields the protein CASSTQGNEQFF.